This T cell receptor beta chain was retrieved from a study of response to subunit inactivated influenza vaccine. One entry per CDR3 protein, called by TCRdb with MiXCR from the RT-PCR reads. The sample records more than 150,000 distinct CDR3 sequences, around 9% being singletons. Study-wide points: Each seasonal influenza vaccination recruits few new T cells, the authors suggested.

In its sample, this clonotype was seen a few times. The antigen remains undetermined. Germline V gives CDR1 MNHEY, CDR2 SVGEGT. The V end lost 7 bases, the J end lost 3 bases, and 17 bases lay between the germline ends. This CDR3 contains 15 residues. This clonotype originated in a man aged 50-59 years who received an inactivated influenza vaccine. The chain is built from TRBV6-2 or TRBV6-3 and TRBJ2-3; D is perhaps TRBD1 (5 bases). The starting material was non-naive T cells sorted from PBMCs, obtained on the day of vaccination. CDR3 protein: CASKPPGIWTDTQYF. CDR3 nucleotide sequence: TGTGCCAGCAAACCCCCAGGGATATGGACAGATACGCAGTATTTT.